This TCR beta chain was identified in a study of cytotoxic CD8 clonotypes in ibrutinib-treated CLL. As for this clone: Its matching antigen is unknown.

Study-level findings and limits: Patients with sustained remission and those progressing were sampled at differing times.

The targeted sequencing depth was 1 in 200,000 to 1 in 1 million T cells. TCRdb's copy holds only in-frame clones and misses some; the assay was immunoSEQ multiplex PCR. This table has about 89,000 clones, more than 75% appearing once. The specimen comprised PBMCs, sampled after 12 months of ibrutinib treatment. This receptor was identified in a human donor with chronic lymphocytic leukemia.

CDR3 sequence reads: CASRGYEQYF. The CDR3 region has the DNA TGTGCCAGCAGGGGTTACGAGCAGTACTTC. The chain combines TRBV28 with TRBJ2-7; no definite D call. V lost 6 bases to trimming and J lost 4 bases, with 4 bases between them. The CDR3 has 10 amino acids. Looked up from germline, CDR1 is MDHEN and CDR2 is SYDVKM.